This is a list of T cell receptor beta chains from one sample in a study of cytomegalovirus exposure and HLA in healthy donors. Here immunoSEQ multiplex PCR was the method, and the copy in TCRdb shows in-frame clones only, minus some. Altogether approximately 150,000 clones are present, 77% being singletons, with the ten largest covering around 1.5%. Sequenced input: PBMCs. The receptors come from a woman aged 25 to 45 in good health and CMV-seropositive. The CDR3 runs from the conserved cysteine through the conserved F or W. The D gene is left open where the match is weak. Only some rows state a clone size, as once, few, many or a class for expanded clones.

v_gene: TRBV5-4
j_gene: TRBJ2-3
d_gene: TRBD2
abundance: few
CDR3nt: TGTGCCAGCAGCTTGCCCCTAGCGGGGCACACAGATACGCAGTATTTT
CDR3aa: CASSLPLAGHTDTQYF

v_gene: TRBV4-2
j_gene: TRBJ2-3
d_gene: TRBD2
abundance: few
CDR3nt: TGTGCCAGCAGCCCTAGGACTAGCGGGAACACAGATACGCAGTATTTT
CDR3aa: CASSPRTSGNTDTQYF

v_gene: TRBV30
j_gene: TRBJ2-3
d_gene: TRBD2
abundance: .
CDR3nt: TGTGCCTGGAGTGTACATCTAGCGGGAGGCGATACGCAGTATTTT
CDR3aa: CAWSVHLAGGDTQYF

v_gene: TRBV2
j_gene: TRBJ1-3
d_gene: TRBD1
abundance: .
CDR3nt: TGTGCCAGCAGAACGGACAGGGGGACCGGAAACACCATATATTTT
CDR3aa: CASRTDRGTGNTIYF

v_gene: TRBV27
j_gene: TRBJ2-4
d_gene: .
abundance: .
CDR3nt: TGTGCCAGCAGCCGAGAGGCGGGCGGGGCCAAAAACATTCAGTACTTC
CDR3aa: CASSREAGGAKNIQYF

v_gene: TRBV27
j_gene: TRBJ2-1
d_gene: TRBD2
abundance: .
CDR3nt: TGTGCCAGCAGTTTAGGGACTAGCGTTTACAATGAGCAGTTCTTC
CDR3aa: CASSLGTSVYNEQFF

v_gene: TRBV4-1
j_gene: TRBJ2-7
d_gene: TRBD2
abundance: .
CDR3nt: TGCGCCAGCAGCCAAGATTCTAGCGGGAGTTTCTACGAGCAGTACTTC
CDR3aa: CASSQDSSGSFYEQYF

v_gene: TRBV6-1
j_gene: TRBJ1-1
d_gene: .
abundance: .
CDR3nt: TGTGCCAGCAGTTCTGAAGGGGTATGGACTGAAGCTTTCTTT
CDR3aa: CASSSEGVWTEAFF

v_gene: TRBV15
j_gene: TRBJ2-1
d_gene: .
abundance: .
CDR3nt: TGTGCCACCAGCAGAGATGGAGGATCCTACTACAATGAGCAGTTCTTC
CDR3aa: CATSRDGGSYYNEQFF

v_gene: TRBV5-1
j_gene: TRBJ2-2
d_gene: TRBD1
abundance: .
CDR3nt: TGCGCCAGCAGCTATGGGACAGGGGGTTTTAACACCGGGGAGCTGTTTTTT
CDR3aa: CASSYGTGGFNTGELFF

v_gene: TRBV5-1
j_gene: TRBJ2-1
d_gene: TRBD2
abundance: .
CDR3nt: TGCGCCAGCAGCTCCAGTGGTGGACTAGCGGGGGATGAGCAGTTCTTC
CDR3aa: CASSSSGGLAGDEQFF

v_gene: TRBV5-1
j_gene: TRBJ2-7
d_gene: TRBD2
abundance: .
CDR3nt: TGCGCCAGCAGCTTAGGAGCGGGAGCGAATTACGAGCAGTACTTC
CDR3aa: CASSLGAGANYEQYF

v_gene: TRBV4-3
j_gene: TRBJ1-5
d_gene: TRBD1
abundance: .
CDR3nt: TGCGCCAGCAGCCAAGCCCTACAGGGGGTAGGCCAACAGCCCCAGCATTTT
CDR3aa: CASSQALQGVGQQPQHF

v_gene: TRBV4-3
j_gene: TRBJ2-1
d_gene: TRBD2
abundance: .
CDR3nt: TGCGCCAGCAGCCAAGAGTTGGCTAGCGGGGGTTACAATGAGCAGTTCTTC
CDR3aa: CASSQELASGGYNEQFF

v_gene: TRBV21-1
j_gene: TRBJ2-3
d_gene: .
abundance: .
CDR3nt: TGTGCCAGCAGCAATCTAAGCGGGACAGATACGCAGTATTTT
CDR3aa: CASSNLSGTDTQYF

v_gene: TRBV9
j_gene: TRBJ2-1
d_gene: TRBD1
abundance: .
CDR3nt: TGTGCCAGCAGGGGGGACAGTCCGAGCTCCTACAATGAGCAGTTCTTC
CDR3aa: CASRGDSPSSYNEQFF

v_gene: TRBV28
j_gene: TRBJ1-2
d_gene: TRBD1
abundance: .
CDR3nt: TGTGCCAGCAGTTTCCGGGACAGTCTCTATGGCTACACCTTC
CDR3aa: CASSFRDSLYGYTF

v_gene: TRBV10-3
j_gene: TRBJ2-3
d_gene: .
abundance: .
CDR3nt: TGTGCCATCAATGAAGGGGCAGCCCCAATTTCTAGCACAGATACGCAGTATTTT
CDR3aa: CAINEGAAPISSTDTQYF

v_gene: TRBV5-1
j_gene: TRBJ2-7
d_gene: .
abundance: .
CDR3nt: TGCGCCAGCAGCTTGGAACTCAAATACGAGCAGTACTTC
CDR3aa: CASSLELKYEQYF

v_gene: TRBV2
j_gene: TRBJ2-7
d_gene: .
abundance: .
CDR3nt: TGTGCCAGCAGGGAAGACATTCCCTACGAGCAGTACTTC
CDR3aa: CASREDIPYEQYF

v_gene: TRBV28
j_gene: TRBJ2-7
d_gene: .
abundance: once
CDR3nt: TGTGCCAGCAGTTTCAGGGTCATCGACGAGCAGTACTTC
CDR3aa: CASSFRVIDEQYF

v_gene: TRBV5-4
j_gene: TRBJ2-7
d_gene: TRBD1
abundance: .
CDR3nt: TGTGCCAGCAGCTGGGACAGCAACTCCTACGAGCAGTACTTC
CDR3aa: CASSWDSNSYEQYF

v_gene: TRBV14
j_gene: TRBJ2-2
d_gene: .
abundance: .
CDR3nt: TGTGCCAGCAGCTCGCTTCAGGGTTGGACCGGGGAGCTGTTTTTT
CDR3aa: CASSSLQGWTGELFF

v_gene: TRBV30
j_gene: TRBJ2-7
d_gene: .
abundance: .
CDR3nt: TGTGCCTGGAGTGTACCCCGACTAGTAAACCTACTGAGCGAGCAGTACTTC
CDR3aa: CAWSVPRLVNLLSEQYF

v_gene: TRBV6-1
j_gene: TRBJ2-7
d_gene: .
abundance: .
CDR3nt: TGTGCCAGCAGTCCTAATCTTCAGGGGTACGAGCAGTACTTC
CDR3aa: CASSPNLQGYEQYF

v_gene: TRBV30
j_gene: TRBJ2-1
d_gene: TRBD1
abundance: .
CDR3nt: TGTGCCTGGAGCCCTGGACAGGGAACCCTAGGTGAGCAGTTCTTC
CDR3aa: CAWSPGQGTLGEQFF

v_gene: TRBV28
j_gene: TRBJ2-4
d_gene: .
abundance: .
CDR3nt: TGTGCCAGCAGGGACGCAGGGGTAAACATTCAGTACTTC
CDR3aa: CASRDAGVNIQYF

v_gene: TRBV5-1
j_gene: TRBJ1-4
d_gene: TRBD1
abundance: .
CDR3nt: TGCGCCAGCAGCTCGCAGGGGGCTGATAATGAAAAACTGTTTTTT
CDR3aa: CASSSQGADNEKLFF

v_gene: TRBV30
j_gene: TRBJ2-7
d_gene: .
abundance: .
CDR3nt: TGTGCCTGGAGTGAAATGGCTGCGGGGGAGCAGTACTTC
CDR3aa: CAWSEMAAGEQYF

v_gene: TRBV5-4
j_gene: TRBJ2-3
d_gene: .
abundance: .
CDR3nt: TGTGCCAGCAGCTACGGGACTCTTGGAGATACGCAGTATTTT
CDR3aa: CASSYGTLGDTQYF

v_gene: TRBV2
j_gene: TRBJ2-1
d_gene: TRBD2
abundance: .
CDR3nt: TGTGCCAGCAGTGATCCGGGACTAGCGGGAGAAGACGAGCAGTTCTTC
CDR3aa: CASSDPGLAGEDEQFF

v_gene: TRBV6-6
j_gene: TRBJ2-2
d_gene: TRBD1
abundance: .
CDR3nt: TGTGCCAGCAGTTACACCGGACAGGGCCGGACCGGGGAGCTGTTTTTT
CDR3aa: CASSYTGQGRTGELFF

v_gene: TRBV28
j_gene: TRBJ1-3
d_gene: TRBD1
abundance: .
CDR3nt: TGTGCCAGCGGGGCAGGGGGCGCCCCTGGAAACACCATATATTTT
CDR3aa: CASGAGGAPGNTIYF

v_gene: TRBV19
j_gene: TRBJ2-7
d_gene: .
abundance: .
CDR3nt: TGTGCCAGTAGTAACGTACGCCGGGAGCAGTACTTC
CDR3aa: CASSNVRREQYF

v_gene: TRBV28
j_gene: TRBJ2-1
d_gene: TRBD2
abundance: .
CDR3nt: TGTGCCAGCAGTTTATATGACGGGAGGGGAAATGAGCAGTTCTTC
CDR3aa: CASSLYDGRGNEQFF

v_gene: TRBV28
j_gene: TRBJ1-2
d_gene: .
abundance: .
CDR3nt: TGTGCCAGCAGTTTCAATTGGGTGGGGGGGCGCGGTGGCTACACCTTC
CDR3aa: CASSFNWVGGRGGYTF

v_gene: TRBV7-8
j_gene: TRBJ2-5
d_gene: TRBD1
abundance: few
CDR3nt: TGTGCCAGCAGCTTAGCGCTACCAGGGGGCGCGGGAGAGACCCAGTACTTC
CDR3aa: CASSLALPGGAGETQYF

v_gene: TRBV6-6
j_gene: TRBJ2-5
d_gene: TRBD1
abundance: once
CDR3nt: TGTGCCAGCAGCCCCGGGACAGGGCTCCAAGAGACCCAGTACTTC
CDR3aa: CASSPGTGLQETQYF

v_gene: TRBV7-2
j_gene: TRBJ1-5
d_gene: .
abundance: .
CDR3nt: TGTGCCAGCAGCGGGATAGGGGGACATCAGCCCCAGCATTTT
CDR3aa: CASSGIGGHQPQHF